This T cell receptor (beta chain) was retrieved from a study of lymphopenia after photon versus proton radiotherapy. Study results and caveats: Post-nadir TCR diversity decline inversely tracked overall survival among those who died. Oligoclonal CD8+ Temra expansion after nadir drove photon patients' diversity drop. Under photons, naive T cells and diversity fell while effector/memory populations rose.

The V and J ends lost 8 bases and 0 bases respectively, with 10 bases between them. This CDR3 region has 13 residues. Germline CDR1 is MDHEN and CDR2 is SYDVKM. Notes on this clone: The antigen is unknown.

Libraries were prepared by immunoSEQ multiplex PCR; TCRdb keeps only in-frame clonotypes and omits some of them. The data contain nearly 7,500 clones, about 92% of them singletons. This receptor was obtained from a woman aged 45-60 years with cholangiocarcinoma. The chain is built from TRBV28 and TRBJ1-2, with D possibly matching TRBD1 (6 bases). This sample comprised peripheral blood, obtained from a patient treated with photon-based radiotherapy. The CDR3 sequence is CASGGPPNYGYTF. CDR3 DNA sequence: TGTGCCAGCGGGGGGCCACCTAACTATGGCTACACCTTC.